The TCR beta chain described here comes from a study of cytomegalovirus exposure and HLA in healthy donors. Trimming took 6 bases from V and 4 from J, leaving 19 bases between them. CDR1 is LNHDA and CDR2 is SQIVND in the germline V gene (reference sequence). The CDR3 is 16 residues long. PCR amplification relied on 60 Vbeta primers (plus 13 Jbeta primers). Clones were read by immunoSEQ multiplex PCR, and TCRdb kept only the in-frame ones, dropping some. Of about 170,000 clones in the sample, 70% to 90% were seen once. The sequencing input was PBMCs. This clonotype was sampled from a man younger than 40 in good health and CMV-seropositive. J is TRBJ2-1 and V is TRBV19; D is possibly TRBD2 (6 bases). In nucleotides, the CDR3 is TGTGCCAGTAGAACCCGGGGGACCTTTCCATACAATGAGCAGTTCTTC. Its translation: CASRTRGTFPYNEQFF.